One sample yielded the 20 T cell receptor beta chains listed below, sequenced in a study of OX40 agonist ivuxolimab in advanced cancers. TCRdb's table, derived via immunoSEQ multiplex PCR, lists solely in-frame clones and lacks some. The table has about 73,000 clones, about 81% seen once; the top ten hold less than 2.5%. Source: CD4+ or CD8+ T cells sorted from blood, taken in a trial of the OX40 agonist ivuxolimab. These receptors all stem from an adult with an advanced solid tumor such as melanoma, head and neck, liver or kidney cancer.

The CDR3 sequence: CASSQTRVRDRGNYGYTF. The DNA of the CDR3 is TGCGCCAGCAGCCAGACTAGGGTCCGGGACAGGGGAAACTATGGCTACACCTTC. The chain joins TRBV4-1 to TRBJ1-2; 10 positions match TRBD1. Germline CDR1 reads MGHRA; CDR2 reads YSYEKL. V lost 3 bases to trimming and J lost 2 bases; unmatched junction nucleotides: 12. The CDR3 runs to 18 residues.

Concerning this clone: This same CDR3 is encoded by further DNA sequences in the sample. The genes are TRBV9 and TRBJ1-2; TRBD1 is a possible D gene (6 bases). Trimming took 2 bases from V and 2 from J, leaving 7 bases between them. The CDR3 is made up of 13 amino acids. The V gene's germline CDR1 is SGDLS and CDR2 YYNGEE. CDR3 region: CASSVQGNYGYTF. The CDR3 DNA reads TGTGCCAGCAGCGTTCAGGGGAACTATGGCTACACCTTC.

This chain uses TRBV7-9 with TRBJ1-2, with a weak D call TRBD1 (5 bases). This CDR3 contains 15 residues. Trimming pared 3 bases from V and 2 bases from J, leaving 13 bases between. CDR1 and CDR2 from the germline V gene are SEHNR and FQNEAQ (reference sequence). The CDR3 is CASSFRAGPNYGYTF. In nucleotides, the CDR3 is TGTGCCAGCAGCTTTAGGGCGGGGCCAAACTATGGCTACACCTTC. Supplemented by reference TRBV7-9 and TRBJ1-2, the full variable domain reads DTGVSQNPRHKITKRGQNVTFRCDPISEHNRLYWYRQTLGQGPEFLTYFQNEAQLEKSRLLSDRFSAERPKGSFSTLEIQRTEQGDSAMYLCASSFRAGPNYGYTFGSGTRLTVV.

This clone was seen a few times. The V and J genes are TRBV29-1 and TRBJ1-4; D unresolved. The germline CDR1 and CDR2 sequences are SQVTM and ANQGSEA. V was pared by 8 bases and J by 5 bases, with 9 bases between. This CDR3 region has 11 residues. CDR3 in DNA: TGCAGCAGCAGCCTGAATGAAAAACTGTTTTTT. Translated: CSSSLNEKLFF.

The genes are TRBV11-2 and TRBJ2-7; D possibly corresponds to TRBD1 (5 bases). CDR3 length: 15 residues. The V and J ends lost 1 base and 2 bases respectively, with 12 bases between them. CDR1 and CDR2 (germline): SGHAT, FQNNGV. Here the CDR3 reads CASSLAGNGAYEQYF. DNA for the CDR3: TGTGCCAGCAGCTTAGCAGGGAACGGCGCCTACGAGCAGTACTTC.

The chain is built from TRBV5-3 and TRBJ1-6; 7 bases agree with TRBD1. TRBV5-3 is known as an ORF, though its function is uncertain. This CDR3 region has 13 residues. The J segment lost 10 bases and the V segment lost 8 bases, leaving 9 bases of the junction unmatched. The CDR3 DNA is TGTGCCAGCAGCACGGACAGGAAGTCACCCCTCCACTTT. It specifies CASSTDRKSPLHF.

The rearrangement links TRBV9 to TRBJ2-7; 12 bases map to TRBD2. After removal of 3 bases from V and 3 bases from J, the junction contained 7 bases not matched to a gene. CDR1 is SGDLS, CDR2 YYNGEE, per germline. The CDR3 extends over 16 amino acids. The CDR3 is CASSGRTSGTCYEQYF. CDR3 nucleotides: TGTGCCAGCAGCGGAAGGACTAGCGGGACCTGCTACGAGCAGTACTTC.

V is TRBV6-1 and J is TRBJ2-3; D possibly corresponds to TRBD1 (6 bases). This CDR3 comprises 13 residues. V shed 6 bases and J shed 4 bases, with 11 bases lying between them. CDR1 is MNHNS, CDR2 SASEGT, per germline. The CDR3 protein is CASSPPGADTQYF. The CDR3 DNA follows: TGTGCCAGCAGCCCTCCAGGGGCAGATACGCAGTATTTT.

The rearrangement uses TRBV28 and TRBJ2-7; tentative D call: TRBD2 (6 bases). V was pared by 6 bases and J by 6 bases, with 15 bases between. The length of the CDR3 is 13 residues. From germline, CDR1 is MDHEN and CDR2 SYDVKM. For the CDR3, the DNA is TGTGCCAGCAGGGGGACTGCTACGGGCGAGCAGTACTTC. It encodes CASRGTATGEQYF.

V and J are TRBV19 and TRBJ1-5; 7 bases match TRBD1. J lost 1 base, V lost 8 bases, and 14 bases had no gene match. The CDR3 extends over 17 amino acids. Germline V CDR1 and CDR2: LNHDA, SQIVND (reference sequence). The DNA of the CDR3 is TGTGCCAGTTTACCCAGGGGGATTATGTGGAGCAATCAGCCCCAGCATTTT. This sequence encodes CASLPRGIMWSNQPQHF.

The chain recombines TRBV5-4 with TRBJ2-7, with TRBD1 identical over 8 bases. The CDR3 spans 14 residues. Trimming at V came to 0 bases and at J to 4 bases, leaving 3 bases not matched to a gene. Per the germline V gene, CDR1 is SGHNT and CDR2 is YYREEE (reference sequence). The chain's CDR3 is CASSLGTGYYEQYF. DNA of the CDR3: TGTGCCAGCAGCTTGGGGACAGGGTATTACGAGCAGTACTTC.

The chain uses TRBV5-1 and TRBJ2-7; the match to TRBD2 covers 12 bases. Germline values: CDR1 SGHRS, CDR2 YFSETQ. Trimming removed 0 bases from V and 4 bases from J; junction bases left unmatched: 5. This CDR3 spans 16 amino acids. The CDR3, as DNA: TGCGCCAGCAGCTTGGGTCCACTAGCGGGAGGATACGAGCAGTACTTC. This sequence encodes CASSLGPLAGGYEQYF.

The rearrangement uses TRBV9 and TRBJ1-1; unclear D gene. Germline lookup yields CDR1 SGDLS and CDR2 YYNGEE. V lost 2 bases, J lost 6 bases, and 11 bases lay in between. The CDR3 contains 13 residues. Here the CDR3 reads CASSVGGRAEAFF. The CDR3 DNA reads TGTGCCAGCAGCGTTGGCGGCCGAGCTGAAGCTTTCTTT.

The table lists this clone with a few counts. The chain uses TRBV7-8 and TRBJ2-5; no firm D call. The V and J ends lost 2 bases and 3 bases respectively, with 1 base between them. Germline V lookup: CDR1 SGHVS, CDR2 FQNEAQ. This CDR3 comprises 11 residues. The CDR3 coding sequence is TGTGCCAGCAGCTTAAAAGAGACCCAGTACTTC. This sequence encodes CASSLKETQYF.

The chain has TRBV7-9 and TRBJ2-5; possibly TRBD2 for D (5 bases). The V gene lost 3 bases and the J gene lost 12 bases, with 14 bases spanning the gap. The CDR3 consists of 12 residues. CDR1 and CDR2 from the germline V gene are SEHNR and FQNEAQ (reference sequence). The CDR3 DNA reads TGTGCCAGCAGCTTGAGCGACTACGAGGAGTACTTC. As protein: CASSLSDYEEYF.

The CDR3 DNA reads as TGTGCCAGCAGTGACTCAAGGGACGGTGAAGCTTTCTTT. Translating gives CASSDSRDGEAFF. The rearrangement links TRBV6-4 to TRBJ1-1; weak D call: TRBD1 (5 bases). The CDR3 sequence is 13 residues long. From germline, CDR1 is MRHNA and CDR2 SNTAGT. Trimming removed 0 bases at V and 7 bases at J, with 9 bases between.

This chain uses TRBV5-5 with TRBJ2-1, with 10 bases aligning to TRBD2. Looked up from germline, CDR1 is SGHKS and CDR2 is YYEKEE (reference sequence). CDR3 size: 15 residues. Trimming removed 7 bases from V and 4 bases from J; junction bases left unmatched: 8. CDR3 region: CASSLAGGLYNEQFF. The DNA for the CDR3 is TGTGCCAGCTCATTAGCGGGGGGTTTATACAATGAGCAGTTCTTC.

CDR3 amino acids: CASSYPYTSTEAFF. In nucleotides, the CDR3 is TGTGCCAGCAGTTACCCCTATACGAGCACTGAAGCTTTCTTT. The J gene is TRBJ1-1, the V gene TRBV6-5; D unclear. The CDR3 covers 14 residues. The germline V gene encodes CDR1 MNHEY and CDR2 SVGAGI. Trimming took off 2 bases at V and 4 bases at J, with 11 bases between the two ends.

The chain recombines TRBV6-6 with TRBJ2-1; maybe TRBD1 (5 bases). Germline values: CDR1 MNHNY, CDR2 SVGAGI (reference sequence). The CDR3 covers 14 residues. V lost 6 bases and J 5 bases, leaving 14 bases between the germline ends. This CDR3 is CASSFRGLHNEQFF. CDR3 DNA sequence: TGTGCCAGCAGCTTTAGGGGCCTTCACAATGAGCAGTTCTTC.

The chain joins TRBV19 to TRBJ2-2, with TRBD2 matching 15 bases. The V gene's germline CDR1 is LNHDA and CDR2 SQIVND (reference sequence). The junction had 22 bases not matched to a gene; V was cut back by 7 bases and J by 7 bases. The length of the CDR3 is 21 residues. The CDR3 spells CASIAANRWTSGRARIGELFF. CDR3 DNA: TGTGCCAGTATCGCGGCCAATAGATGGACTAGCGGGAGGGCCCGGATCGGGGAGCTGTTTTTT.